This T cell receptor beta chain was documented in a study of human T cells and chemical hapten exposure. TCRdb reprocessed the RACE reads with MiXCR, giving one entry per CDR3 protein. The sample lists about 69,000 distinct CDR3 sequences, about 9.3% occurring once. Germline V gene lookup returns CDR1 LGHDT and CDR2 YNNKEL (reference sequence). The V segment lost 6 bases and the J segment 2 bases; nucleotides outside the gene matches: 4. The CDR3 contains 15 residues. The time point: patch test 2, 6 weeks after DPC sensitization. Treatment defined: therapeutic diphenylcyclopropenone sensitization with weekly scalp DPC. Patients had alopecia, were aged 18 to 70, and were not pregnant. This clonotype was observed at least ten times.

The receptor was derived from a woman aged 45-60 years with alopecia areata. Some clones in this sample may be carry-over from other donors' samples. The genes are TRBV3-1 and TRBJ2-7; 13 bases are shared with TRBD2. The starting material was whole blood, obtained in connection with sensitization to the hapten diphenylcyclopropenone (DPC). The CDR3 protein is CASSRGLAGPYEQYF. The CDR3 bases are TGTGCCAGCAGTCGGGGACTAGCGGGACCCTACGAGCAGTACTTC.